The rows below give T cell receptor beta chains drawn from one sample of a study of blood T cells in healthy people across ages. From the 5' RACE reads, TCRdb called clonotypes with MiXCR, one entry per CDR3 protein. The table shows about a million distinct CDR3 sequences, with less than 45% occurring only once. Input material: blood. Every receptor here comes from a man younger than 30 in good health. Both conserved end residues are part of each CDR3. Each record gives: clone size, J gene, V gene, CDR3 protein. Part of the rows lack a size; the others show once, few, many or a class for expanded clones.

size: -
J: TRBJ2-7
V: TRBV7-8
CDR3: CASSLVRRGYEQYF

size: few
J: TRBJ1-2
V: TRBV9
CDR3: CASSLGTGGRISYGYTF

size: -
J: TRBJ1-1
V: TRBV5-1
CDR3: CASSPGPSGFEGTEAFF

size: -
J: TRBJ1-1
V: TRBV5-1
CDR3: CASSLFPGTENTEAFF

size: -
J: TRBJ1-4
V: TRBV5-6
CDR3: CASSLRDRGHEKLFF

size: -
J: TRBJ2-7
V: TRBV6-2/TRBV6-3
CDR3: CASSYYGFSYEQYF

size: -
J: TRBJ2-7
V: TRBV5-1
CDR3: CASSLASGGAQEAQYF

size: -
J: TRBJ1-1
V: TRBV27
CDR3: CASSFAVRSEAFF

size: -
J: TRBJ2-4
V: TRBV2
CDR3: CACWQDRGIPKNIQYF

size: -
J: TRBJ1-2
V: TRBV7-2
CDR3: CASSLSRGGTNGYTF

size: -
J: TRBJ2-5
V: TRBV12-3/TRBV12-4
CDR3: CASSRNRGIETQYF

size: -
J: TRBJ2-2
V: TRBV28
CDR3: CASAIMSGADTGELFF

size: -
J: TRBJ1-2
V: TRBV5-6
CDR3: CASSLDPGSGYGYTF

size: -
J: TRBJ1-4
V: TRBV5-1
CDR3: CASSNGDRATNEKLFF

size: few
J: TRBJ2-7
V: TRBV7-9
CDR3: CASSLGRAESYEQYF

size: few
J: TRBJ1-2
V: TRBV6-5
CDR3: CASSYSRGGNYGYTF

size: -
J: TRBJ1-6
V: TRBV20-1
CDR3: CSAKRRVSSYNSPLHF

size: -
J: TRBJ1-1
V: TRBV5-5
CDR3: CASSLGGQPEAFF

size: -
J: TRBJ2-1
V: TRBV12-3/TRBV12-4
CDR3: CASSFGLAGAGEQFF

size: -
J: TRBJ2-3
V: TRBV12-3/TRBV12-4
CDR3: CASTSGGDTQYF

size: few
J: TRBJ2-5
V: TRBV10-3
CDR3: CAISGQGGETQYF

size: many
J: TRBJ1-5
V: TRBV6-5
CDR3: CASSQGGRSTQHF

size: few
J: TRBJ1-4
V: TRBV4-3
CDR3: CASSLLGGEKLFF

size: few
J: TRBJ1-1
V: TRBV27
CDR3: CASSPDRIGTEAFF

size: few
J: TRBJ2-4
V: TRBV20-1
CDR3: CSARTSGDIQYF

size: -
J: TRBJ1-5
V: TRBV7-6
CDR3: CASSLEAAGQPQHF

size: -
J: TRBJ1-3
V: TRBV5-1
CDR3: CASSPGQALNSGNTIYF

size: -
J: TRBJ1-2
V: TRBV20-1
CDR3: CSAREEQGLGYTF

size: few
J: TRBJ2-3
V: TRBV4-1
CDR3: CASSQSGVLTDTQYF